Following are 15 T cell receptor beta chains from one sample sequenced in a study of blood T cell repertoires in COVID-19. TCRdb's copy holds only in-frame clones and misses some; the assay was immunoSEQ multiplex PCR. The sample contains 60,000 to 70,000 clones, 65% to 85% of which appear only once. Input material: peripheral blood. The receptors derive from a human donor in a cohort sampled during active COVID-19.

The chain links TRBV5-5 to TRBJ1-1, with no clear D. V lost 3 bases and J lost 4, with 13 bases in between. Germline lookup yields CDR1 SGHKS and CDR2 YYEKEE (reference sequence). The CDR3 covers 14 residues. In nucleotides, the CDR3 is TGTGCCAGCAGCTGGGCGTGGGCATCCACTGAAGCTTTCTTT. It codes for CASSWAWASTEAFF.

This clone was counted between two and nine times. The V gene is TRBV29-1, the J gene TRBJ2-2; D ambiguous. The V and J ends lost 6 bases and 8 bases respectively, with 10 bases between them. Germline lookup yields CDR1 SQVTM and CDR2 ANQGSEA. There are 11 residues in the CDR3. CDR3 residues: CSVKSGGELFF. In DNA, the CDR3 is TGCAGCGTCAAGTCGGGTGGGGAGCTGTTTTTT.

V is TRBV6-6 and J is TRBJ1-1; 7 bases are shared with TRBD1. The CDR3 loop spans 12 amino acids. Trimming cost V 8 bases and J 1 base; bases outside gene matches: 1. Per germline, CDR1 MNHNY and CDR2 SVGAGI (reference sequence). The CDR3 loop reads CASHRGNTEAFF. Here the CDR3 DNA reads TGTGCCAGCCACAGGGGGAACACTGAAGCTTTCTTT.

The chain has TRBV5-1 and TRBJ1-2; possible D gene TRBD1, 6 bases. The CDR3 covers 15 residues. V dropped 1 base and J dropped 3 bases, with 13 bases sitting between them. Per germline, CDR1 SGHRS and CDR2 YFSETQ. The CDR3 region is CASSLSTGEYYGYTF. CDR3 sequence (DNA): TGCGCCAGCAGCTTGTCGACAGGAGAGTACTATGGCTACACCTTC.

The chain joins TRBV12-3 or TRBV12-4 to TRBJ2-7, with D possibly being TRBD2 (5 bases). This CDR3 has 12 residues. V was trimmed by 5 bases and J by 3 bases, leaving 8 bases between them. The CDR3 DNA reads TGTGCCAGCAGTCCCCGGGGCTACGAGCAGTACTTC. Protein: CASSPRGYEQYF.

V and J are TRBV2 and TRBJ1-2; D possibly corresponds to TRBD1 (5 bases). The CDR3 runs to 13 residues. The V gene's germline CDR1 is SNHLY and CDR2 FYNNEI. The V end was cut by 3 bases, the J end by 8 bases, with 13 bases between. The CDR3 is CASSDSTGGGYTF. CDR3 sequence (DNA): TGTGCCAGCAGTGACTCGACCGGGGGAGGCTACACCTTC.

J is TRBJ1-3 and V is TRBV7-9; 7 nucleotides match TRBD1. The V gene end was trimmed by 5 bases and the J gene end by 3 bases; junction bases not matched to a gene: 7. Germline V gives CDR1 SEHNR, CDR2 FQNEAQ (reference sequence). This CDR3 comprises 15 residues. CDR3 sequence reads: CASSPEDRVGNTIYF. The CDR3 nucleotides are TGTGCCAGCAGCCCCGAAGACAGGGTTGGAAACACCATATATTTT. The full variable domain, completed using reference TRBV7-9 and TRBJ1-3, is DTGVSQNPRHKITKRGQNVTFRCDPISEHNRLYWYRQTLGQGPEFLTYFQNEAQLEKSRLLSDRFSAERPKGSFSTLEIQRTEQGDSAMYLCASSPEDRVGNTIYFGEGSWLTVV.

V is TRBV12-3 or TRBV12-4 and J is TRBJ1-2; D perhaps matches TRBD1 (5 bases). The CDR3 extends over 11 amino acids. V lost 7 bases to trimming and J lost 7 bases, with 10 bases between them. CDR3 amino acids: CASTGGSGYTF. The CDR3, as DNA: TGTGCCAGCACCGGGGGAAGTGGCTACACCTTC.

V is TRBV9 and J is TRBJ1-5; 9 bases match TRBD1. Trimming cost V 3 bases and J 6 bases; bases outside gene matches: 4. This CDR3 is 14 amino acids long. Germline lookup yields CDR1 SGDLS and CDR2 YYNGEE. CDR3 DNA sequence: TGTGCCAGCAGCGCGGGGGACAGGGTTCAGCCCCAGCATTTT. Translation: CASSAGDRVQPQHF.

The rearrangement joins TRBV27 to TRBJ2-1; 10 bases map to TRBD2. The V gene's germline CDR1 is MNHEY and CDR2 SMNVEV (reference sequence). The J segment lost 7 bases and the V segment lost 6 bases, leaving 6 bases of the junction unmatched. There are 14 residues in the CDR3. This CDR3 reads CASRLAGKGNEQFF. The DNA of the CDR3 is TGTGCCAGCAGACTAGCGGGGAAGGGGAATGAGCAGTTCTTC.

This sequence joins TRBV28 and TRBJ1-1; 7 nucleotides agree with TRBD1. This CDR3 spans 16 amino acids. The germline CDR1 and CDR2 sequences are MDHEN and SYDVKM. Losses at the gene ends were 5 bases for V and 3 bases for J; bases not matched to a gene: 12. The CDR3 loop reads CASSTPGQAAHTEAFF. CDR3 nucleotides: TGTGCCAGCAGTACCCCAGGACAGGCAGCTCACACTGAAGCTTTCTTT.

The V call is TRBV28, the J call TRBJ2-7, with D hard to call. Trimming took 2 bases from V and 4 from J, leaving 6 bases between them. Per the germline V gene, CDR1 is MDHEN and CDR2 is SYDVKM. The CDR3 runs to 12 residues. The CDR3 here is CASSLVGYEQYF. Here the CDR3 DNA reads TGTGCCAGCAGTTTAGTCGGGTACGAGCAGTACTTC.

This chain links TRBV7-9 with TRBJ1-1; possible D gene TRBD1, 6 bases. The CDR3 runs to 14 residues. Germline assignment: CDR1 SEHNR and CDR2 FQNEAQ (reference sequence). Trimming cost V 4 bases and J 1 base, with 10 bases left between them. The CDR3 nucleotides read TGTGCCAGCAGCTCCGGGACACGGAACACTGAAGCTTTCTTT. This encodes CASSSGTRNTEAFF.

The gene calls are TRBV18 and TRBJ2-3, with 7 bases matching TRBD1. Germline CDR1 reads KGHSH; CDR2 reads LQKENI. This CDR3 has 16 residues. With 1 base clipped from V and 1 base from J, the junction kept 5 bases outside the gene matches. CDR3 amino acids: CASSPLGQGGTDTQYF. CDR3 coding DNA: TGTGCCAGCTCACCACTAGGGCAGGGGGGCACAGATACGCAGTATTTT.

As for this clone: A read error may account for a junction end that differs from germline. The V and J genes are TRBV4-1 and TRBJ1-1, with D perhaps matching TRBD1 (6 bases). From germline, CDR1 is MGHRA and CDR2 YSYEKL. The CDR3 is made up of 14 amino acids. The CDR3 is CASSPQGSMWETIF. In DNA, the CDR3 is TGCGCCAGCAGCCCCCAGGGGAGTATGTGGGAGACGATCTTT.